This passage covers 7 T cell receptor beta chains from one sample sequenced in a study of CD8+ T cells in alopecia areata. Treatment specified: oral pan-JAK inhibitor, 5-10 mg twice daily. Peripheral blood, together with lesional scalp punch biopsies, was collected from alopecia areata patients. The authors extracted RNA and reverse transcribed it into cDNA as the sequencing template. The table came from immunoSEQ multiplex PCR; TCRdb's copy has only in-frame clones and leaves some out. This sample has 10,000 to 15,000 clones; 68% occur once, and the top ten carry approximately 6.5%. Sequenced material: skin, taken at week 4, from a patient treated with tofacitinib. All receptors come from a human donor with alopecia areata.

The J gene is TRBJ2-1, the V gene TRBV4-1; D perhaps matches TRBD1 (7 bases). There are 15 residues in the CDR3. Germline loops: CDR1 MGHRA, CDR2 YSYEKL. Trimming removed 3 bases from V and 8 bases from J, with 17 bases in between. The CDR3 sequence is CASSHYWQGGHEQFF. The CDR3 coding sequence is TGCGCCAGCAGCCATTATTGGCAGGGGGGCCATGAGCAGTTCTTC.

The gene calls are TRBV29-1 and TRBJ2-7; 7 bases agree with TRBD1. With V trimmed by 7 bases and J by 3 bases, 18 bases remained unmatched. This CDR3 contains 16 residues. Germline V CDR1 and CDR2: SQVTM, ANQGSEA. This CDR3 reads CSGGGWGKTGVYEQYF. In DNA form, the CDR3 reads TGCAGCGGGGGTGGATGGGGGAAAACAGGGGTCTACGAGCAGTACTTC.

This clone was recorded a few times. V and J are TRBV4-1 and TRBJ1-2; D uncertain. Trimming removed 0 bases from V and 5 bases from J, with 13 bases in between. This CDR3 has 15 amino acids. The germline V gene encodes CDR1 MGHRA and CDR2 YSYEKL. CDR3: CASSQENPDIYGYTF. The CDR3 bases are TGCGCCAGCAGCCAAGAAAATCCCGACATATATGGCTACACCTTC.

This rearrangement joins TRBV6-5 to TRBJ2-7, with 9 bases matching TRBD1. The CDR3 has 15 amino acids. After removal of 5 bases from V and 6 bases from J, the junction contained 11 bases not matched to a gene. The V gene's germline CDR1 is MNHEY and CDR2 SVGAGI. This CDR3 is CASSPHGKDRGEQYF. The CDR3 DNA reads as TGTGCCAGCAGTCCCCACGGAAAGGACAGGGGCGAGCAGTACTTC.

The V and J genes are TRBV6-5 and TRBJ2-5; TRBD1 is a possible D gene (5 bases). CDR3 length: 14 residues. CDR1 is MNHEY, CDR2 SVGAGI, per germline. Trimming cost V 6 bases and J 5 bases, with 16 bases left between them. In DNA, the CDR3 is TGTGCCAGCAGCCCCCCTTCAGGGTGGGAGACCCAGTACTTC. This encodes CASSPPSGWETQYF.

CDR3 loop: CASSPFSGANVLTF. CDR3 DNA: TGCGCCAGCAGCCCCTTCTCTGGGGCCAACGTCCTGACTTTC. The genes are TRBV4-1 and TRBJ2-6; no definite D call. Trimming removed 4 bases at V and 0 bases at J, with 4 bases between. This CDR3 contains 14 residues. Per germline, CDR1 MGHRA and CDR2 YSYEKL.

The CDR3 loop reads CAISEGLWGQGVFTSGANVLTF. The DNA for the CDR3 is TGTGCCATCAGTGAAGGGCTTTGGGGACAGGGGGTATTTACCTCTGGGGCCAACGTCCTGACTTTC. This rearrangement joins TRBV10-3 to TRBJ2-6, with 11 bases aligning to TRBD1. CDR1 is ENHRY and CDR2 is SYGVKD in the germline V gene. The trim removed 3 bases at V and 0 bases at J, leaving 16 bases unmatched. The CDR3 loop spans 22 amino acids.